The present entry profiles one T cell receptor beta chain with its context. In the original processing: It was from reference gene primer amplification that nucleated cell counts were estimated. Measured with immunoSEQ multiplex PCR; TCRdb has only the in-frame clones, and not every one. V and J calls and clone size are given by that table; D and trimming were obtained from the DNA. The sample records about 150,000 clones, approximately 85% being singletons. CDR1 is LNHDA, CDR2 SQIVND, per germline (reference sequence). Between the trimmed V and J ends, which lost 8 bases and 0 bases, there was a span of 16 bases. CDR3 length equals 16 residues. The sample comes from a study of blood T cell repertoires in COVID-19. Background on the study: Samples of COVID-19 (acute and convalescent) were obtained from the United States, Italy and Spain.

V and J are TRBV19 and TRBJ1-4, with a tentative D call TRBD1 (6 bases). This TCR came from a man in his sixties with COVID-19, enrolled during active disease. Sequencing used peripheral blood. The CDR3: CASATGHTSTNEKLFF. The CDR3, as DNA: TGTGCCAGTGCTACGGGACATACTTCAACTAATGAAAAACTGTTTTTT.